These 3 T cell receptor beta chains were all obtained from the same sample, sequenced in a study of T-cell reconstitution after alpha-beta-depleted transplantation in children. The TCRbeta library incorporated unique molecular identifiers. TCRdb re-called the PCR reads through MiXCR, storing one row per CDR3 protein. The sample has approximately 500,000 distinct CDR3 sequences, 25% to 30% seen once. The sequences come from PBMCs, collected before TCRalphabeta/CD19-depleted stem cell transplant. The receptor set was obtained from a boy in the first two years of life with Wiskott-Aldrich syndrome, due to receive a stem cell transplant.

The genes are TRBV5-6 and TRBJ2-1; 11 bases fit TRBD2. This CDR3 is 18 amino acids long. The V gene's germline CDR1 is SGHDT and CDR2 YYEEEE. V shed 0 bases and J 3 bases; nucleotides not matched to a gene: 8. The CDR3 nucleotides are TGTGCCAGCAGCTTGGCCGCTTTAGCGGGAGGGATCTACAATGAGCAGTTCTTC. It yields the protein CASSLAALAGGIYNEQFF.

CDR3 sequence (DNA): TGCAGTGTCCAGCGGGAAGCAACAGATACGCAGTATTTT. Residues: CSVQREATDTQYF. The chain links TRBV20-1 to TRBJ2-3; 7 bases line up with TRBD2. The CDR3 spans 13 residues. Trimming removed 7 bases from V and 3 bases from J; junction bases left unmatched: 7. Germline lookup yields CDR1 DFQATT and CDR2 SNEGSKA (reference sequence).

This clonotype has more than one count but fewer than ten. The V call is TRBV5-1, the J call TRBJ1-6; D is ambiguous. V was clipped by 0 bases and J by 10 bases, with 11 bases between them. The CDR3 runs to 14 residues. The V gene's germline CDR1 is SGHRS and CDR2 YFSETQ. The CDR3 spells CASSLGQEYSPLHF. The CDR3 DNA is TGCGCCAGCAGCTTGGGTCAGGAATACTCACCCCTCCACTTT.